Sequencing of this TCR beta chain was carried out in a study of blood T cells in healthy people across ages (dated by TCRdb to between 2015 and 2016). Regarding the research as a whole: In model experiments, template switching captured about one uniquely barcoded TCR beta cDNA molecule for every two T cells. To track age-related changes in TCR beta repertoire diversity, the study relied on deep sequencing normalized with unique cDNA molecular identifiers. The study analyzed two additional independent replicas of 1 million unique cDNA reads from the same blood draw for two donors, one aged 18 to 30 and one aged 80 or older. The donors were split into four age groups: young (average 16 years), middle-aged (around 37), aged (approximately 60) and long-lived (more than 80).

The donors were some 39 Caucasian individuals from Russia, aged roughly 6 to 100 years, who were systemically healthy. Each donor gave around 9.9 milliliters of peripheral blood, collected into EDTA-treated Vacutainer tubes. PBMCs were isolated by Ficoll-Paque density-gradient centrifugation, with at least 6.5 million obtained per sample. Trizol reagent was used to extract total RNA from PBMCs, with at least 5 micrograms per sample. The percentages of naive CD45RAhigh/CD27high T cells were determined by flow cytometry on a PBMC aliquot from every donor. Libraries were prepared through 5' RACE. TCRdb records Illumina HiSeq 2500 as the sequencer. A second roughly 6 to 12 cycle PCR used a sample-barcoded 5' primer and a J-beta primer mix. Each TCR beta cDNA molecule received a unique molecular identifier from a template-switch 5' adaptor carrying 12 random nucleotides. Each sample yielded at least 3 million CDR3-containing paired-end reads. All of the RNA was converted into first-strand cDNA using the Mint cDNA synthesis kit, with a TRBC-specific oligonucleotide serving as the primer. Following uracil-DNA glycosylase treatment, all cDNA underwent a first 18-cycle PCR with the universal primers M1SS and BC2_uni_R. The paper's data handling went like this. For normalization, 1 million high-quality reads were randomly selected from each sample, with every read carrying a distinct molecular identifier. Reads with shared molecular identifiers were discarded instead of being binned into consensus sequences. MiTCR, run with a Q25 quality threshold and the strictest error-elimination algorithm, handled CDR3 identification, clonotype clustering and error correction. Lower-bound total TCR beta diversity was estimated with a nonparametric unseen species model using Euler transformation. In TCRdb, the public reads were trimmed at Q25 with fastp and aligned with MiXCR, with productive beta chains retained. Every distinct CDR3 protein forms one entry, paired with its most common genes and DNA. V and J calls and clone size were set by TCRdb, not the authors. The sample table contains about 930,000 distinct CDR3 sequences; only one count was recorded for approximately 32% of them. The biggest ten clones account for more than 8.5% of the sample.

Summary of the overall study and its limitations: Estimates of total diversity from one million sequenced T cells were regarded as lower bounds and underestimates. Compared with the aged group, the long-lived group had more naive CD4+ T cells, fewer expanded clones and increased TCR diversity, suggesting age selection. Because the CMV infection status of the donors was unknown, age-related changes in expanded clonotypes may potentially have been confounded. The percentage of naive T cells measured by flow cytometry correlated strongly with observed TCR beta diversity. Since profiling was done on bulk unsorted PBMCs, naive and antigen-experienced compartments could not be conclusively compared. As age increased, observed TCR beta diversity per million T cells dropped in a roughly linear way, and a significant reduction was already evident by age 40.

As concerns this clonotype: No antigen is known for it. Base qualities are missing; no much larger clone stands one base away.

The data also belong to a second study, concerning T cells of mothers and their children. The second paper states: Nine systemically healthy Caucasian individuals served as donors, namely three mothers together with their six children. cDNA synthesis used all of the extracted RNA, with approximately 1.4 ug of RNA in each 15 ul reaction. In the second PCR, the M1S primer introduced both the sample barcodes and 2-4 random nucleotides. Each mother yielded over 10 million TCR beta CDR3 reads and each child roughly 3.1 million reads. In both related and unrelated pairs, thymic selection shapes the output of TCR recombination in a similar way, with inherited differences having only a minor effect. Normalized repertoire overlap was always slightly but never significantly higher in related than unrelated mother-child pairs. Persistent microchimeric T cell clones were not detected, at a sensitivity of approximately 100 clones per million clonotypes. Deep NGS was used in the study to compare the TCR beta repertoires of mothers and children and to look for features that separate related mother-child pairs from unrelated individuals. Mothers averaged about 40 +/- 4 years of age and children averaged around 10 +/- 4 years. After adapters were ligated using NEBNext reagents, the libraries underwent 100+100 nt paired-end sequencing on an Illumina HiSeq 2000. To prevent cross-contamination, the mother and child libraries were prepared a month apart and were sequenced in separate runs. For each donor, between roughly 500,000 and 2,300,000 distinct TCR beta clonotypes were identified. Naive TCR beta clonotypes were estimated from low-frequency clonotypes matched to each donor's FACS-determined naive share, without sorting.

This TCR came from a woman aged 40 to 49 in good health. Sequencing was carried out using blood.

The CDR3 region has the sequence CASSAGPGAQGGAGTF. The sequenced DNA: TGTGCCAGCAGCGCCGGGCCGGGTGCACAGGGGGGAGCTGGCACCTTC. This receptor chain uses TRBV7-2 and TRBJ1-2; the central 8 bases match TRBD1. CDR1 and CDR2 are drawn from the germline V gene: SGHTA, FQGNSA. Trimming removed 5 bases from V and 13 bases from J; the gene matches leave 21 bases unexplained. From its cysteine to its phenylalanine, the CDR3 spans 16 amino acids. The read is trimmed to its CDR3 DNA, 48 bases read in frame from base 1.